This TCR beta chain stems from a study of blood T cells in healthy people across ages. Study-wide context: Template-switching capture recovered about one barcoded beta molecule per two T cells. Study-level points and caveats: Both higher diversity and more naive CD4+ cells marked long-lived donors when set against aged donors. Among T cells, TCR beta diversity per million cells dropped roughly linearly as age rose.

Of note for this clonotype: Its specificity is not known.

The V end lost 5 bases, the J end lost 3 bases, and 12 bases lay between the germline ends. The CDR3 has 14 amino acids. Per the germline V gene, CDR1 is LGHDT and CDR2 is YNNKEL (reference sequence). Through a sample-barcoded 5' primer and a J-beta primer mix, a second PCR was run for 7 to 11 cycles. From the 5' RACE reads, TCRdb called clonotypes with MiXCR, one entry per CDR3 protein. This table has about 1.1 million distinct CDR3 sequences, 35% to 45% appearing once. About 10 milliliters of peripheral blood were drawn from each donor into EDTA-treated tubes. The chain joins TRBV3-1 to TRBJ2-3, with D perhaps TRBD2 (7 bases). This clonotype was obtained from a man in his late teens or twenties in good health. Specimen: blood. This chain's CDR3 is CASSIGGVTDTQYF. The CDR3 coding sequence is TGTGCCAGCAGCATAGGGGGGGTTACAGATACGCAGTATTTT.